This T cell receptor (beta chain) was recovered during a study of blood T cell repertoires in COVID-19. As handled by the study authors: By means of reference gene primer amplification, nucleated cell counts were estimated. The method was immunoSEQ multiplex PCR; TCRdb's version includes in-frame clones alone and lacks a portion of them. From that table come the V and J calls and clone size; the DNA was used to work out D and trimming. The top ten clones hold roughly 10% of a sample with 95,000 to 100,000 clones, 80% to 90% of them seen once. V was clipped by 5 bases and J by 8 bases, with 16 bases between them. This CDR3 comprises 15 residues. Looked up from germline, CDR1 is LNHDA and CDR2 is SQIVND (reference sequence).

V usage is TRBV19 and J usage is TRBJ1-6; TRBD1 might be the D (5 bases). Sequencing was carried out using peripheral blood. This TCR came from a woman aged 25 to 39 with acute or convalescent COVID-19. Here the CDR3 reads CASSAGTAGDSPLHF. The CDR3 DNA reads TGTGCCAGTAGTGCGGGGACGGCCGGGGATTCACCCCTCCACTTT.